The clone carrying this TCR beta chain has at least ten counts. The time point: newly diagnosed GD, antithyroid drugs for less than 3 months. Generation of the TCR library employed RNA extracted from PBMCs. Combining iRepertoire HTBI primers with Arm-PCR of CDR3 regions, the authors built TCR beta libraries. Via MiXCR, TCRdb re-called the multiplex PCR reads, giving one row per CDR3 protein. The sample lists hundreds of thousands of distinct CDR3 sequences, around 17% occurring once. These data are taken from a study of regulatory T cells in long-lasting Graves disease. This CDR3 is built from 15 residues. The ends were cut back, 0 bases at V and 0 bases at J, with 10 bases in the middle. Germline assignment: CDR1 SGHRS and CDR2 YFSETQ. The same data also contributed to another study, on T cells in Graves' hyperthyroidism and ophthalmopathy.

The receptor was derived from a woman aged 25 to 45 with Graves disease. The sample here was peripheral blood mononuclear cells (PBMCs), taken at new diagnosis, from a patient treated with antithyroid drugs. This chain uses TRBV5-1 with TRBJ2-7; perhaps TRBD2 as D (6 bases). CDR3 protein: CASSLGDWRSYEQYF. CDR3 coding DNA: TGCGCCAGCAGCTTGGGGGACTGGCGCTCCTACGAGCAGTACTTC.